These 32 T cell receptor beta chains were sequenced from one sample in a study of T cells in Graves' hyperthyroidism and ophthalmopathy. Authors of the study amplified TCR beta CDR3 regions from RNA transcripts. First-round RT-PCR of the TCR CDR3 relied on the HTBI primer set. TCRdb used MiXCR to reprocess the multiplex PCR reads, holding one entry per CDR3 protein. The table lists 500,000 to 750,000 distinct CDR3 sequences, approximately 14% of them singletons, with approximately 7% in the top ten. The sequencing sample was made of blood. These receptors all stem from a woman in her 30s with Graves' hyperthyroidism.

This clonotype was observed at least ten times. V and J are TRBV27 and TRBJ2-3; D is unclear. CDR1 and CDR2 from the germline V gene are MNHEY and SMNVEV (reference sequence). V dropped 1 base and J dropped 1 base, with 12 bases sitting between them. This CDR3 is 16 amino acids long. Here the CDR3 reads CASSLLFGVGTDTQYF. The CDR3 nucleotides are TGTGCCAGCAGTTTATTGTTTGGTGTGGGCACAGATACGCAGTATTTT.

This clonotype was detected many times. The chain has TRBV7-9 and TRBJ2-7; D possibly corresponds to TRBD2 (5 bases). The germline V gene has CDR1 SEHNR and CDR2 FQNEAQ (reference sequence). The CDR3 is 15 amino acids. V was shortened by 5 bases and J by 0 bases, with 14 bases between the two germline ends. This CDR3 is CASSDDYTFSYEQYF. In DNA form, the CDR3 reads TGTGCCAGCAGCGACGACTATACCTTCTCCTACGAGCAGTACTTC.

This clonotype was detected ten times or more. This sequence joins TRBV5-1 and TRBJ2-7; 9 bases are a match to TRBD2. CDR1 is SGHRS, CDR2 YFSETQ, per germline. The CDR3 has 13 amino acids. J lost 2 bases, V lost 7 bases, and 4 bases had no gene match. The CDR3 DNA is TGCGCCAGCCGGCTAGCGGGGCCCTACGAGCAGTACTTC. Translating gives CASRLAGPYEQYF.

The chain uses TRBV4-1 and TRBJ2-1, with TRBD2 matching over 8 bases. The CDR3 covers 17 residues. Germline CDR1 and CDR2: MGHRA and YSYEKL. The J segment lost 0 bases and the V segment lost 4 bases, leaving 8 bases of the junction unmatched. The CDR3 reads CASSRGSGGPSYNEQFF. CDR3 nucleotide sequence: TGCGCCAGCAGCCGCGGCTCGGGAGGGCCCTCCTACAATGAGCAGTTCTTC.

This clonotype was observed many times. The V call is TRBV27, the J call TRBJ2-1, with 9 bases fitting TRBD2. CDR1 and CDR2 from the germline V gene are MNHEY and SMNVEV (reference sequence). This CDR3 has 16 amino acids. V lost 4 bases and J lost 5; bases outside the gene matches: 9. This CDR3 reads CASSSPSGRTNNEQFF. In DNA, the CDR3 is TGTGCCAGCAGTTCCCCGAGCGGGAGGACTAACAATGAGCAGTTCTTC.

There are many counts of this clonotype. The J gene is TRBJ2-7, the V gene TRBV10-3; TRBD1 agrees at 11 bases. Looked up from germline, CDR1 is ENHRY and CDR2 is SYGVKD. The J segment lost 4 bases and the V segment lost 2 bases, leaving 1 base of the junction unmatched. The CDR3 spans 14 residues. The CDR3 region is CAISEGQGAYEQYF. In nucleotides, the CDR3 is TGTGCCATCAGTGAGGGACAGGGGGCTTACGAGCAGTACTTC.

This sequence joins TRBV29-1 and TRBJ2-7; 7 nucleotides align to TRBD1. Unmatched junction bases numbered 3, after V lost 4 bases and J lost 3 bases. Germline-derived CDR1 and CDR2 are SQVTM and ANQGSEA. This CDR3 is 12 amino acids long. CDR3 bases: TGCAGCGTTGTTCCAGGGGGCTACGAGCAGTACTTC. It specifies CSVVPGGYEQYF.

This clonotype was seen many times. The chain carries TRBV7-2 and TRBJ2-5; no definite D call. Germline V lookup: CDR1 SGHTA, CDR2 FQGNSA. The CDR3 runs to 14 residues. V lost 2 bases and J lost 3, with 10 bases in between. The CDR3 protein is CASSLSNTEETQYF. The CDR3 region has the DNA TGTGCCAGCAGCTTAAGTAATACGGAAGAGACCCAGTACTTC.

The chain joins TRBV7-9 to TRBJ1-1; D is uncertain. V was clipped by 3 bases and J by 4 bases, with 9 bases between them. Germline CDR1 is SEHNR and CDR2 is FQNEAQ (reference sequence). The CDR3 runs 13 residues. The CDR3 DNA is TGTGCCAGCAGCTTGCACGGATCCACTGAAGCTTTCTTT. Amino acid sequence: CASSLHGSTEAFF.

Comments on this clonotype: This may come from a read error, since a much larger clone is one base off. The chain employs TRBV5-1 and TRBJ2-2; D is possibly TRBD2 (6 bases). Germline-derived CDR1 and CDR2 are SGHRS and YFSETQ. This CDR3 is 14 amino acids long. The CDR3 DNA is TGCGTCAGCAGCTCTCCTAGCGACACCGGGGAGCTGTTTTTT. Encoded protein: CVSSSPSDTGELFF.

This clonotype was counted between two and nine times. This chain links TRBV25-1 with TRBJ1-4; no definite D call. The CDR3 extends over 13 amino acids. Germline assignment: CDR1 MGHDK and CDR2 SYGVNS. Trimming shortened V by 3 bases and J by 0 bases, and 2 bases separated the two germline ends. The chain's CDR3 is CASSDTTNEKLFF. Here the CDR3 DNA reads TGTGCCAGCAGTGACACAACTAATGAAAAACTGTTTTTT.

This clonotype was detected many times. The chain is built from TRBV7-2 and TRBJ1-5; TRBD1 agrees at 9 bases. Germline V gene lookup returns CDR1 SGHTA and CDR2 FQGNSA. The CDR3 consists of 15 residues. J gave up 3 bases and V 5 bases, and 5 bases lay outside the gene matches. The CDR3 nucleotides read TGTGCCAGCAGCCCCAGGACAGGGGACAATCAGCCCCAGCATTTT. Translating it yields CASSPRTGDNQPQHF.

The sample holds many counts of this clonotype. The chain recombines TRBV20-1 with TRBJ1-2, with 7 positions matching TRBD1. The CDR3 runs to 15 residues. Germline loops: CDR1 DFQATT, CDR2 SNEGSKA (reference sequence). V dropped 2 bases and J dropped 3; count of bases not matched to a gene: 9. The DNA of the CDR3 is TGCAGTGCTAGACCCTTCGACAGGGCCCACTATGGCTACACCTTC. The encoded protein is CSARPFDRAHYGYTF.

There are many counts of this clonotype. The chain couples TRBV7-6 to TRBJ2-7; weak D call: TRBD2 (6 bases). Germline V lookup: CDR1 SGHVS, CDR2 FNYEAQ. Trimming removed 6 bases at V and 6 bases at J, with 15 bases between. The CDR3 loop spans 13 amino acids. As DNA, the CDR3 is TGTGCCAGCAGGGGTAGCGGCACCTCCGAGCAGTACTTC. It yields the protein CASRGSGTSEQYF. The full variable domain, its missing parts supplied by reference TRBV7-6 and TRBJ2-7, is GAGVSQSPRYKVTKRGQDVALRCDPISGHVSLYWYRQALGQGPEFLTYFNYEAQQDKSGLPNDRFSAERPEGSISTLTIQRTEQRDSAMYRCASRGSGTSEQYFGPGTRLTVT.

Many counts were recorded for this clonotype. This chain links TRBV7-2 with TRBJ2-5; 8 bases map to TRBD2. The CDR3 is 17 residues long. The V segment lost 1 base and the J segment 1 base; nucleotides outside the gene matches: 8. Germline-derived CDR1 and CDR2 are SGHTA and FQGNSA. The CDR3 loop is CASSLGVSGASQETQYF. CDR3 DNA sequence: TGTGCCAGCAGCTTAGGGGTTAGCGGGGCTTCCCAAGAGACCCAGTACTTC.

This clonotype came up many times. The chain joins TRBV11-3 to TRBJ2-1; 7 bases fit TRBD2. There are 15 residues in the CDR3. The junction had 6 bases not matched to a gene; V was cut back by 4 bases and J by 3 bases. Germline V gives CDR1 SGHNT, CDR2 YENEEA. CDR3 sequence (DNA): TGTGCCAGCAGCTCCTTCGGGACTATCTACAATGAGCAGTTCTTC. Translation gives CASSSFGTIYNEQFF.

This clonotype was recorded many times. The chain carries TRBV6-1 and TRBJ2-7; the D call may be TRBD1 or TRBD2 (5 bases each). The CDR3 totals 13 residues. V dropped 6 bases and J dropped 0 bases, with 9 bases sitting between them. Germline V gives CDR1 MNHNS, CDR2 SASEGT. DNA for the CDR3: TGTGCCAGCAGCCGAGGGACCTCCTACGAGCAGTACTTC. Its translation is CASSRGTSYEQYF.

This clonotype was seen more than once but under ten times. CDR3 amino acids: CASSPRDRVYNEQFF. The CDR3 coding sequence is TGTGCCAGCAGCCCCCGGGACAGGGTCTACAATGAGCAGTTCTTC. The V and J genes are TRBV7-9 and TRBJ2-1; TRBD1 matches 9 bases. Germline CDR1 and CDR2: SEHNR and FQNEAQ (reference sequence). The CDR3 contains 15 residues. V lost 5 bases to trimming and J lost 3 bases; unmatched junction nucleotides: 5. Using reference TRBV7-9 and TRBJ2-1 for the parts outside the CDR3, the full variable domain is DTGVSQNPRHKITKRGQNVTFRCDPISEHNRLYWYRQTLGQGPEFLTYFQNEAQLEKSRLLSDRFSAERPKGSFSTLEIQRTEQGDSAMYLCASSPRDRVYNEQFFGPGTRLTVL.

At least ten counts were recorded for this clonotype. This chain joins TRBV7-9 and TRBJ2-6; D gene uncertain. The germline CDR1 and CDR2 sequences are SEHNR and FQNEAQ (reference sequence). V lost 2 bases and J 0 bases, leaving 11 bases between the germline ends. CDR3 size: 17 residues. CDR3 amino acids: CASSLSGRNSGANVLTF. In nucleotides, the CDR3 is TGTGCCAGCAGCTTATCGGGCAGGAACTCTGGGGCCAACGTCCTGACTTTC.

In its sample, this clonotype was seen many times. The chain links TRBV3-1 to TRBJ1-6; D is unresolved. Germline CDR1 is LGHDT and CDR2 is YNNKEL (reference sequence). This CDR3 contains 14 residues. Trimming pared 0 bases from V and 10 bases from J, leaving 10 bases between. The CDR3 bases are TGTGCCAGCAGCCAAGATGGGCCTGCCTCACCCCTCCACTTT. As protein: CASSQDGPASPLHF.

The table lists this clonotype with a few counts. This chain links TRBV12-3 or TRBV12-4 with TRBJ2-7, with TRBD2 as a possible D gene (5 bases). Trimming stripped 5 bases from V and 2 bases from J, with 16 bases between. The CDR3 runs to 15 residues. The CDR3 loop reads CASSLSPGLAYEQYF. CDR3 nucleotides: TGTGCCAGCAGTCTAAGTCCGGGGTTGGCCTACGAGCAGTACTTC.

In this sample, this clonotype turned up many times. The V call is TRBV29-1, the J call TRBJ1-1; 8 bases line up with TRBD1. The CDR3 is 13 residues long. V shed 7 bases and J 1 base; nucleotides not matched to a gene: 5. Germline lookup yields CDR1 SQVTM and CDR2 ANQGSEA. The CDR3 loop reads CSDGQGSNTEAFF. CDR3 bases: TGCAGCGACGGACAGGGATCGAACACTGAAGCTTTCTTT. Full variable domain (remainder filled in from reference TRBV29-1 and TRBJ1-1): SAVISQKPSRDICQRGTSLTIQCQVDSQVTMMFWYRQQPGQSLTLIATANQGSEATYESGFVIDKFPISRPNLTFSTLTVSNMSPEDSSIYLCSDGQGSNTEAFFGQGTRLTVV.

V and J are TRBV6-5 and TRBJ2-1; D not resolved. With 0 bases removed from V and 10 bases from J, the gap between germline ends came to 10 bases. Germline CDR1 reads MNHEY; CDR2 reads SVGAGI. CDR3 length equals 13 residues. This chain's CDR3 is CASSYSMVVEQFF. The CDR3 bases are TGTGCCAGCAGTTACTCGATGGTCGTAGAGCAGTTCTTC.

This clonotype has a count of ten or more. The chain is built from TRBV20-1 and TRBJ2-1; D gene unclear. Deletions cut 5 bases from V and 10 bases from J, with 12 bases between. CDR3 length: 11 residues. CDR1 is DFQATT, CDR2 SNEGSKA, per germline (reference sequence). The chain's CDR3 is CSAAVPREQFF. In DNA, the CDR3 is TGCAGTGCTGCCGTCCCCCGAGAGCAGTTCTTC.

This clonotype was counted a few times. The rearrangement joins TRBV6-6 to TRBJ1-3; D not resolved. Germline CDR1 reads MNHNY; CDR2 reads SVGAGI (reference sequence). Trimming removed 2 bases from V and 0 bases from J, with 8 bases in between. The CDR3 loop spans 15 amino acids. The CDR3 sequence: CASSYEPTSGNTIYF. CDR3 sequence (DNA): TGTGCCAGCAGTTACGAACCTACCTCTGGAAACACCATATATTTT.

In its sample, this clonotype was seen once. CDR3 sequence: CASSQDLLADSSYEQYF. CDR3 sequence (DNA): TGCGCCAGCAGCCAAGATCTACTAGCGGACAGCTCCTACGAGCAGTACTTC. The chain has TRBV5-1 and TRBJ2-7, with TRBD2 identical over 8 bases. Germline V lookup: CDR1 SGHRS, CDR2 YFSETQ. Trimming removed 4 bases from V and 0 bases from J; junction bases left unmatched: 12. This CDR3 has 17 residues.

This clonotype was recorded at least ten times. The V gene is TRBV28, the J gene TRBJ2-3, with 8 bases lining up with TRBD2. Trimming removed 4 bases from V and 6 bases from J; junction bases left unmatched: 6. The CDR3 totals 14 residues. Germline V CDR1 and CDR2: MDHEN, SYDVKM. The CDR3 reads CASSSSGSEDTQYF. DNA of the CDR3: TGTGCCAGCAGTTCGAGCGGGAGCGAGGATACGCAGTATTTT.

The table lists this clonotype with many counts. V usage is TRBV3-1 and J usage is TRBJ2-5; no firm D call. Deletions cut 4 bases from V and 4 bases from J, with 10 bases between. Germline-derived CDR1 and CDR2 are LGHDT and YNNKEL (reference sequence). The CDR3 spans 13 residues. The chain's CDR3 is CASSPGPRETQYF. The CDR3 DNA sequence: TGTGCCAGCAGCCCTGGACCCCGAGAGACCCAGTACTTC.

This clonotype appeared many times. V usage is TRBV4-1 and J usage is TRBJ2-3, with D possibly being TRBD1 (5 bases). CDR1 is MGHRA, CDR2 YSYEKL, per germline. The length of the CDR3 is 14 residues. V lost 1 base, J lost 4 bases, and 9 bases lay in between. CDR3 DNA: TGCGCCAGCAGCCAAGTTAGGGGATCAGATACGCAGTATTTT. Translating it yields CASSQVRGSDTQYF.

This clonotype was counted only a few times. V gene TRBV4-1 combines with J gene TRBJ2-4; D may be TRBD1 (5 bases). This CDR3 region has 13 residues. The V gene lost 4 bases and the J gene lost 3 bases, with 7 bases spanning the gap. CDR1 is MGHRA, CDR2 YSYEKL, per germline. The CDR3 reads CASSPQDKNIQYF. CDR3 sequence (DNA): TGCGCCAGCAGCCCACAGGACAAAAACATTCAGTACTTC.

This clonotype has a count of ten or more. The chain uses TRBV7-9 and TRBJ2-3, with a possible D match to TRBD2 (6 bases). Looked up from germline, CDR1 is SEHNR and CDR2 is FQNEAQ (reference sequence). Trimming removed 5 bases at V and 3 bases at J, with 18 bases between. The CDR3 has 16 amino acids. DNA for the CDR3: TGTGCCAGCAGCCAAGGCGGGGCGGGATCGACAGATACGCAGTATTTT. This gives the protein CASSQGGAGSTDTQYF.

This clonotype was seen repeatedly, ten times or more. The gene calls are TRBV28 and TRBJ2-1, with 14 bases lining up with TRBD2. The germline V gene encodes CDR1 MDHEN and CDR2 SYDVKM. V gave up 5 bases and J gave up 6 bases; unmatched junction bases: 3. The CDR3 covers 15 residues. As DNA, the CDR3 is TGTGCCAGCAGTGTCGGGACTAGCGGGAGCAATGAGCAGTTCTTC. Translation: CASSVGTSGSNEQFF.